Below are 5 T cell receptor beta chains sequenced from a single sample in a study of HIV-infected patients and healthy controls. All unsorted peripheral T cells were captured because whole blood was used without fractionation. Reverse transcription used roughly 450 ng RNA and constant-region primers for alpha and beta. Alpha and beta chain libraries were made separately by chain-specific third strand synthesis with multiplexing indices. TCRdb re-called the 5' RACE reads through MiXCR, storing one row per CDR3 protein. The sample records thousands of distinct CDR3 sequences, 8% being singletons. Sequencing was performed on blood, taken before antiretroviral therapy. The receptor set was obtained from an adult with HIV infection.

The table lists this clonotype with many counts. The chain employs TRBV25-1 and TRBJ2-1; no clear D gene. Trimming left V 4 bases short and J 2 bases short, with 12 bases between. The CDR3 runs 15 residues. Germline loops: CDR1 MGHDK, CDR2 SYGVNS. CDR3 in amino acids: CASSGGRGAYNEQFF. CDR3 sequence (DNA): TGTGCCAGCAGTGGTGGGCGAGGCGCCTACAATGAGCAGTTCTTC.

This clonotype was seen a handful of times. J is TRBJ1-5 and V is TRBV28; D ambiguous. Germline V lookup: CDR1 MDHEN, CDR2 SYDVKM. V gave up 2 bases and J gave up 12 bases, with 14 bases separating them. The CDR3 length is 13 residues. CDR3 residues: CASSLGLARLQHF. CDR3 nucleotide sequence: TGTGCCAGCAGTTTAGGCTTGGCGCGGCTCCAGCATTTT.

The chain links TRBV11-1 to TRBJ2-5; TRBD2 is a possible D gene (6 bases). The V end lost 6 bases, the J end lost 4 bases, and 21 bases lay between the germline ends. CDR1 and CDR2 (germline): SGHAT, FQDESV (reference sequence). CDR3 length equals 16 residues. The CDR3 bases are TGTGCCAGCAGGGCTACCGGGACTTTCTTGTCAGAGACCCAGTACTTC. It codes for CASRATGTFLSETQYF.

This clonotype is categorized as medium-sized. This chain links TRBV27 with TRBJ1-1, with TRBD1 identical over 8 bases. Germline CDR1 and CDR2: MNHEY and SMNVEV (reference sequence). This CDR3 has 15 amino acids. Losses at the gene ends were 5 bases for V and 3 bases for J; bases not matched to a gene: 8. The CDR3 protein is CASSTTTGAYTEAFF. Here the CDR3 DNA reads TGTGCCAGCAGTACGACGACAGGGGCCTACACTGAAGCTTTCTTT.

This clonotype was picked up many times. V and J are TRBV7-2 and TRBJ2-6, with 8 positions matching TRBD2. The CDR3 consists of 15 residues. Unmatched junction bases numbered 0, after V lost 5 bases and J lost 0 bases. Germline lookup yields CDR1 SGHTA and CDR2 FQGNSA. CDR3: CASSRGGSGANVLTF. The CDR3 DNA sequence: TGTGCCAGCAGCCGGGGGGGCTCTGGGGCCAACGTCCTGACTTTC.